This T cell receptor (beta chain) is from a study of blood T cells in healthy people across ages (dated by TCRdb to about 2015). Background on the whole study: In model experiments, template switching captured roughly one uniquely barcoded TCR beta cDNA molecule for every two T cells. The study measured age-related changes in TCR beta repertoire diversity using deep sequencing normalized with unique cDNA molecular identifiers. The donors were divided into four age groups: young (average around 15 years), middle-aged (about 40), aged (around 59) and long-lived (about 80). To avoid experimental bias, donors of different ages were spread randomly across the sequencing lanes. Two additional independent replicas of 1 million unique cDNA reads from the same blood draw were analyzed for two donors (one aged 18 to 29 and one aged 80 or older).

Its CDR3 holds 17 amino acids, cysteine through phenylalanine. CDR3 DNA only is kept here, 51 bases in frame from base 1. V and J lose 3 bases and 3 bases, and a span of 20 bases separates them. From a lookup of the germline V gene, CDR1 and CDR2 are SGHRS and YFSETQ. The 39 donors, aged 6 to 90 years, were systemically healthy Caucasian individuals from Russia. Around 9.7 milliliters of peripheral blood were collected from each donor into EDTA-treated Vacutainer tubes. Ficoll-Paque density-gradient centrifugation was used to isolate PBMCs, with at least 6.5 million per sample. Trizol reagent was used to extract total RNA from the PBMCs, yielding at least 6 micrograms per sample. For every donor, flow cytometry on a PBMC aliquot measured the percentage of naive CD45RAhigh/CD27high T cells. As to this clonotype: Its binding antigen is unknown. Base quality data are lacking; no much larger clone is found one base away.

Study-level results and caveats: Since profiling was done on bulk unsorted PBMCs, naive and antigen-experienced compartments could not be conclusively compared. Because donor CMV infection status was unknown, age-related changes in expanded clonotypes were potentially confounded. As age increased, observed TCR beta diversity per million T cells dropped in a roughly linear way, and a significant reduction was already evident by age 40. The percentage of naive T cells measured by flow cytometry correlated strongly with observed TCR beta diversity. Compared with the aged group, the long-lived group had more naive CD4+ T cells, fewer expanded clones and increased TCR diversity, suggesting age selection. Estimates of total diversity from one million sequenced T cells were regarded as lower bounds and underestimates.

Receptors were amplified or captured by 5' RACE. The sequencing machine was an Illumina HiSeq 2500. A second roughly 6 to 12 cycle PCR used a sample-barcoded 5' primer and a J-beta primer mix. A template-switch 5' adaptor carrying 12 random nucleotides introduced a unique molecular identifier onto each TCR beta cDNA molecule. Each sample yielded at least 2.5 million CDR3-containing paired-end reads. First-strand cDNA was synthesized from all RNA with the Mint cDNA synthesis kit, primed by a TRBC-specific oligonucleotide. Following uracil-DNA glycosylase treatment, a first 18-cycle PCR with universal primers M1SS and BC2_uni_R was performed on all cDNA. For the original study's pipeline: Normalization of each sample was performed by random selection of 1 million high-quality reads, each carrying a distinct molecular identifier. Instead of being binned into consensus sequences, reads that shared molecular identifiers were thrown out. MiTCR, run with a Q25 quality threshold and the strictest error-elimination algorithm, handled CDR3 identification, clonotype clustering and error correction. Lower-bound total TCR beta diversity was estimated with a nonparametric unseen species model using Euler transformation. The public reads were reprocessed in TCRdb via fastp at Q25 and MiXCR, keeping in-frame beta chains. Entries that share a CDR3 protein sequence are merged under the most common genes and DNA. The V and J calls were determined by TCRdb, not by the authors. Across this sample there are about 1,600,000 distinct CDR3 sequences, with approximately 38% seen only once. The top ten constitute approximately 7.9% of the sample.

The rearranged chain carries TRBV5-1 and TRBJ2-3; the D gene cannot be resolved reliably. The specimen was blood. The source is a woman between 18 and 29 years old in good health. The CDR3 reads as follows: CASSSDPTYPRTDTQYF. The nucleotide sequence is given as TGCGCCAGCAGCTCTGACCCGACCTACCCCCGAACAGATACGCAGTATTTT.